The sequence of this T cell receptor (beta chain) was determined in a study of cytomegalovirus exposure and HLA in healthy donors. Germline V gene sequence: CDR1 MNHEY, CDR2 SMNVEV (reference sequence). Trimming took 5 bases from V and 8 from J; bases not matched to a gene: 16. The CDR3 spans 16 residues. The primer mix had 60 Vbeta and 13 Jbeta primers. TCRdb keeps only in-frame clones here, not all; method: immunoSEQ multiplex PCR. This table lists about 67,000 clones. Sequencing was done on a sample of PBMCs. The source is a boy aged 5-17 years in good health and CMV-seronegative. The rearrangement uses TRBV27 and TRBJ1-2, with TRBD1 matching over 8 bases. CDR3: CASSPTAPGTGQGYTF. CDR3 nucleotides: TGTGCCAGCAGTCCTACAGCCCCCGGGACAGGTCAAGGCTACACCTTC.